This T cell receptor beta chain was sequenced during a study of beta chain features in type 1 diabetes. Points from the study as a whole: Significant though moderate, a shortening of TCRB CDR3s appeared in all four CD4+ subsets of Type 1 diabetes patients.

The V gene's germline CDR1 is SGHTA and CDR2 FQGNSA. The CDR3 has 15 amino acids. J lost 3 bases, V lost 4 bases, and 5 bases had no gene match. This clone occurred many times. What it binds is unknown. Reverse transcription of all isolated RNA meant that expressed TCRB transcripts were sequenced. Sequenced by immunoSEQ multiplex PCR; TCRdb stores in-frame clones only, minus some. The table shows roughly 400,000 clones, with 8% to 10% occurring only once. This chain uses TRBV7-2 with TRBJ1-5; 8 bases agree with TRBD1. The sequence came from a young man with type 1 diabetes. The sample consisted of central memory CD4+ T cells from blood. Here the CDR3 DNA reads TGTGCCAGCAGCTCAGGGGGCCTTATCAATCAGCCCCAGCATTTT. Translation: CASSSGGLINQPQHF.